This T cell receptor (beta chain) came from a study of response to subunit inactivated influenza vaccine. Study results and caveats: It was the authors' suggestion that each seasonal influenza vaccination recruits few new T cells.

The CDR3 contains 14 residues. Germline V lookup: CDR1 LGHNA, CDR2 YSLEER. With 6 bases clipped from V and 7 bases from J, the junction kept 6 bases outside the gene matches. TCRdb passed the RT-PCR reads through MiXCR, listing each CDR3 protein once. The table lists 600,000 to 850,000 distinct CDR3 sequences, approximately 14% of them singletons. Turning to this clonotype: The antigen is unknown.

This rearrangement joins TRBV4-3 to TRBJ1-6; 7 positions match TRBD1. The sequence was obtained from a man aged 45-65 years who received an inactivated influenza vaccine. Source: PBMCs from blood, taken less than 15 days before vaccination. CDR3 in DNA: TGCGCCAGCAGACCGACAGGGAGAAATTCACCCCTCCACTTT. Translation: CASRPTGRNSPLHF.